This paragraph reports one T cell receptor beta chain. This sample stems from a study of shared clonotypes between healthy human individuals. V dropped 0 bases and J dropped 2 bases, with 12 bases sitting between them. Germline-derived CDR1 and CDR2 are SGDLS and YYNGEE. This CDR3 comprises 15 residues. For unsorted PBMC, around 300 ng DNA per replicate equaled tens of thousands of T cell genomes. Method: immunoSEQ multiplex PCR; TCRdb's copy keeps in-frame clones and lacks some. The top ten hold approximately 12% of the sample, which has 530,000 or so clones, about three quarters seen once. This clonotype was sampled from a middle-aged woman in good health. Some clones in this sample may be carry-over from other donors' samples. The sequenced sample consisted of PBMCs. The chain couples TRBV9 to TRBJ2-7; D is perhaps TRBD1 (5 bases). The CDR3 sequence: CASSVGLGQTYEQYF. The CDR3 nucleotides read TGTGCCAGCAGCGTAGGTTTGGGGCAGACCTACGAGCAGTACTTC.